This TCR beta chain was recovered during a study of Ad26.COV2.S vaccination and SARS-CoV-2 variants. Study background: Trial arm assignment for the donor was COV1001 Ad26.COV2.S. Overall study results and limits: Responses of T cells in total may have been underestimated by the TCR breadth and depth analyses. Among vaccine recipients, spike-specific TCR breadth exceeded that of placebo recipients.

The protocol was immunoSEQ multiplex PCR, while the TCRdb copy is restricted to in-frame clones and leaves out a portion. The sample consists of about 350,000 clones, about 89% of them appearing once. V was pared by 4 bases and J by 6 bases, with 18 bases between. The CDR3 spans 16 residues. Germline CDR1 reads SGHAT; CDR2 reads FQNNGV. Treatment denoted: some 20 received Ad26.COV2.S at low or high dose, single or two shots; several received placebo; per-sample allocation not given. The samples were gathered on day 63 after the first injection of vaccine or placebo. Worth noting for this clone: The target antigen is unknown.

This chain joins TRBV11-2 and TRBJ2-2, with D possibly matching TRBD2 (6 bases). The clonotype originates from a person aged 18-60 years who received the Ad26.COV2.S COVID-19 vaccine or a placebo. Sequencing used peripheral blood, obtained in a trial of Ad26.COV2.S vaccine versus placebo. The DNA of the CDR3 is TGTGCCAGCAGCTCCGGACGGGGAGGACGACCCGGGGAGCTGTTTTTT. Residues: CASSSGRGGRPGELFF.